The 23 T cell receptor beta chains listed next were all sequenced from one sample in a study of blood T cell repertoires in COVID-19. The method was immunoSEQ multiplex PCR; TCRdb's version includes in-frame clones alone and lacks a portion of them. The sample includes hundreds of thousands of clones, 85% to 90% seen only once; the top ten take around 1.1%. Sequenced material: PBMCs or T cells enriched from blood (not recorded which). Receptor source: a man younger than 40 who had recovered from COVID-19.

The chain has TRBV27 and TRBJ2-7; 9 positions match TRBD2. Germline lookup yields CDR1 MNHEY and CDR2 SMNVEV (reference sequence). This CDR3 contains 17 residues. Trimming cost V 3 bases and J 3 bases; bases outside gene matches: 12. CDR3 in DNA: TGTGCCAGCAGTTTTAAGTTCCCCCTAGCGGGAATCTACGAGCAGTACTTC. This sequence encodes CASSFKFPLAGIYEQYF.

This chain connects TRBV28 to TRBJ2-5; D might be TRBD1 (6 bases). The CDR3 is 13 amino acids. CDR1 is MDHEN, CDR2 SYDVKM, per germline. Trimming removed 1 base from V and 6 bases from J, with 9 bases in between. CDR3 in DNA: TGTGCCAGCAGTTTATTGGACAGCCAGACCCAGTACTTC. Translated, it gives CASSLLDSQTQYF. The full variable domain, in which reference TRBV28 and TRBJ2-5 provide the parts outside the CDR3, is DVKVTQSSRYLVKRTGEKVFLECVQDMDHENMFWYRQDPGLGLRLIYFSYDVKMKEKGDIPEGYSVSREKKERFSLILESASTNQTSMYLCASSLLDSQTQYFGPGTRLLVL.

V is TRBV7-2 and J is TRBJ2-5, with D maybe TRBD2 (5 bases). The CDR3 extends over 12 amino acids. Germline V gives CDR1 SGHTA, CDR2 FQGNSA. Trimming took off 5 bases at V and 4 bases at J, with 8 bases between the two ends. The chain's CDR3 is CASSELVETQYF. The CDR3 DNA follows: TGTGCCAGCAGCGAACTAGTAGAGACCCAGTACTTC.

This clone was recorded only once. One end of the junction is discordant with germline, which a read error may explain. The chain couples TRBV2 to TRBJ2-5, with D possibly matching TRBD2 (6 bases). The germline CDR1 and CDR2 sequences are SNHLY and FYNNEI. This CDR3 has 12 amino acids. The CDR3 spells CASREPGTGIHF. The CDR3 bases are TGTGCCAGCAGAGAACCCGGGACTGGTATCCACTTC.

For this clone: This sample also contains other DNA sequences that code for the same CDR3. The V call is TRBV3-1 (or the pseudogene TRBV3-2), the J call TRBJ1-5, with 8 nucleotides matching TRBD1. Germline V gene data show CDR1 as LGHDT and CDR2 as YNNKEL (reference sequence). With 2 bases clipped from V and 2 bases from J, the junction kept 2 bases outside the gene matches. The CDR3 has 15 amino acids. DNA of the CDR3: TGTGCCAGCAGCCAATCACAGGGGGGCAATCAGCCCCAGCATTTT. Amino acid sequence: CASSQSQGGNQPQHF.

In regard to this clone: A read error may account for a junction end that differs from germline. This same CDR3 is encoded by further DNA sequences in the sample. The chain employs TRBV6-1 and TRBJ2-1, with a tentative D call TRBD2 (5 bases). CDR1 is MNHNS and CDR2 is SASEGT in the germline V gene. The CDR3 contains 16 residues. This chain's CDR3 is CASSEEGGDYYNEQFF. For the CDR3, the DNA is TGTGCCAGTAGTGAAGAGGGCGGAGACTACTACAATGAGCAGTTCTTC.

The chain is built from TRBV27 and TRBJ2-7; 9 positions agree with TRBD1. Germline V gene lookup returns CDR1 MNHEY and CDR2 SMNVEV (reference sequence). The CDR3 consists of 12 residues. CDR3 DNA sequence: TGTGCAGCCGGGACAGGGTTCTATGAGCAGTACTTC. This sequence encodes CAAGTGFYEQYF.

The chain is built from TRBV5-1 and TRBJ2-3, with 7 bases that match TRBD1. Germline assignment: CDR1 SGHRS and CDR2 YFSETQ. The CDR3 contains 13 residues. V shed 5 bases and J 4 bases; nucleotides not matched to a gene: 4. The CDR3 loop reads CASSPQGPDTQYF. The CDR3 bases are TGCGCCAGCAGTCCACAGGGGCCAGATACGCAGTATTTT.

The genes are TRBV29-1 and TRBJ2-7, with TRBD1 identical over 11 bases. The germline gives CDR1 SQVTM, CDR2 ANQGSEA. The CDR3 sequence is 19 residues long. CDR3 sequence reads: CSTLSLGQGGDTGGIEQYF. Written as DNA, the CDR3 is TGCAGTACGTTGTCTCTGGGACAGGGGGGAGATACAGGCGGGATCGAGCAGTACTTC.

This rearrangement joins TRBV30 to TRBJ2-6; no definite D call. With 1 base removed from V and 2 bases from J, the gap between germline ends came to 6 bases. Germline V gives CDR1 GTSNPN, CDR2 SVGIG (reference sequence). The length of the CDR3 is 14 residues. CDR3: CAWSASPGANVLTF. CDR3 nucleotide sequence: TGTGCCTGGAGTGCCTCCCCTGGGGCCAACGTCCTGACTTTC.

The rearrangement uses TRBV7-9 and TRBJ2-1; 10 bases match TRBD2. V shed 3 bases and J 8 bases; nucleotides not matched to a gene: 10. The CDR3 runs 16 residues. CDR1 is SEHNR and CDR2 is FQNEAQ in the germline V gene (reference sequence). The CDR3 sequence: CASSFLAGEGMDEQFF. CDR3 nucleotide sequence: TGTGCCAGCAGCTTTCTAGCGGGAGAGGGAATGGATGAGCAGTTCTTC.

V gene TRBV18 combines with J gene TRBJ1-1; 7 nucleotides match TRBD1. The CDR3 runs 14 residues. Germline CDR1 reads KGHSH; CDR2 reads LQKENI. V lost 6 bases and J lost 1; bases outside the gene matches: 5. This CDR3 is CASSRRTGNTEAFF. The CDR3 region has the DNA TGTGCCAGCTCCCGCCGGACAGGGAACACTGAAGCTTTCTTT.

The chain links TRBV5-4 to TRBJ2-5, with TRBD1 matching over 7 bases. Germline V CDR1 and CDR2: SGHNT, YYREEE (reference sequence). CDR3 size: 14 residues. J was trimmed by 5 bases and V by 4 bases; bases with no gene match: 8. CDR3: CASSRTGMEETQYF. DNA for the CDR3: TGTGCCAGCAGCCGGACAGGAATGGAGGAGACCCAGTACTTC.

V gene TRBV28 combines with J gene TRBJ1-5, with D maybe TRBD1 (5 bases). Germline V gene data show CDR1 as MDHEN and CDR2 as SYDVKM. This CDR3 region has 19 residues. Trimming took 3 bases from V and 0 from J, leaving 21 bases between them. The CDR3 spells CASSFTLRQLSDSNQPQHF. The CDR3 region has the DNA TGTGCCAGCAGTTTCACCCTACGACAGCTCTCTGATAGCAATCAGCCCCAGCATTTT.

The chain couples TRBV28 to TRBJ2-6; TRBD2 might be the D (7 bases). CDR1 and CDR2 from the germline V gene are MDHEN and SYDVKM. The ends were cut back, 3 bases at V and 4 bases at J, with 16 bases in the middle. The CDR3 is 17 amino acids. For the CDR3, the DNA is TGTGCCAGCAGTTTCGGTTGGGGGGGGACAGGGGCCAACGTCCTGACTTTC. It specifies CASSFGWGGTGANVLTF.

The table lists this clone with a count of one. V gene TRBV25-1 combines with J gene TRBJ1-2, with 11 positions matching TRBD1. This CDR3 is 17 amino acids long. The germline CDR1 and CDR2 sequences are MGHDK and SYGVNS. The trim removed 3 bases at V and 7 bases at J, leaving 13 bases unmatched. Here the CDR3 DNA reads TGTGCCAGCAGTGACGGGGACAGGGGGGAATTCTCCGGTGGCTACACCTTC. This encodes CASSDGDRGEFSGGYTF.

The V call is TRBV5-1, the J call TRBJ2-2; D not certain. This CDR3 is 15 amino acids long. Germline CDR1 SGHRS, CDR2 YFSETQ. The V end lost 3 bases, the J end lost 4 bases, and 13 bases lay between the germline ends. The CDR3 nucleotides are TGCGCCAGCAGCTCTAAGGAGTATGGCACCGGGGAGCTGTTTTTT. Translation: CASSSKEYGTGELFF.

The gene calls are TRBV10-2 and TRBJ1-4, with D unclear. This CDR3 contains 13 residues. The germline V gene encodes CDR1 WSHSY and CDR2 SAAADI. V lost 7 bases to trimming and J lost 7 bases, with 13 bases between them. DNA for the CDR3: TGCGCCAGCAAGGAGACGGCGGGTGAAAAACTGTTTTTT. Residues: CASKETAGEKLFF.

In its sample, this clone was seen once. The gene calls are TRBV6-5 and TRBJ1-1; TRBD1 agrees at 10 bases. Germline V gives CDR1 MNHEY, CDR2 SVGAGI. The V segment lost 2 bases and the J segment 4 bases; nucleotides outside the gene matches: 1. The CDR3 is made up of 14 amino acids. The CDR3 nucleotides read TGTGCCAGCAGTTACGGGGACAGGGGCACTGAAGCTTTCTTT. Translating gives CASSYGDRGTEAFF.

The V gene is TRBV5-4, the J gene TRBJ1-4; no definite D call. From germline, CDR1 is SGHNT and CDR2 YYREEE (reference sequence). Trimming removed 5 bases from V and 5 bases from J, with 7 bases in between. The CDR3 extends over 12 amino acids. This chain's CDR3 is CASSSGNEKLFF. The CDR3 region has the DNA TGTGCCAGCAGTTCCGGGAATGAAAAACTGTTTTTT.

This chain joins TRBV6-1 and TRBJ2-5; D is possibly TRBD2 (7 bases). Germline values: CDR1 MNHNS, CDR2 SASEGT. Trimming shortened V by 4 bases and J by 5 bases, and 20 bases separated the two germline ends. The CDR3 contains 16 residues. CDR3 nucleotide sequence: TGTGCCAGCAGTGGGGCGGGGGCCCCTCGGGCGGAGACCCAGTACTTC. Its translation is CASSGAGAPRAETQYF.

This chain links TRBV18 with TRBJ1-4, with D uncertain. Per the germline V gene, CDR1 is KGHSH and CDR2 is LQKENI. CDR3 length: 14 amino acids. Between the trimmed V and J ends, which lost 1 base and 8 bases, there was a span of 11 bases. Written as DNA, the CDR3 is TGTGCCAGCTCACCACAAGAGGGCGGAGAAAAACTGTTTTTT. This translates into CASSPQEGGEKLFF.

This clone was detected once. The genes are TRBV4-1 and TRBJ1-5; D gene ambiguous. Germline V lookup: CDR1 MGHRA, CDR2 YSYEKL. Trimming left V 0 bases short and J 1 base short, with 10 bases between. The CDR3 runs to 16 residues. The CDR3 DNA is TGCGCCAGCAGCCAAGAGAGGGTGAGCAGCAATCAGCCCCAGCATTTT. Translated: CASSQERVSSNQPQHF.